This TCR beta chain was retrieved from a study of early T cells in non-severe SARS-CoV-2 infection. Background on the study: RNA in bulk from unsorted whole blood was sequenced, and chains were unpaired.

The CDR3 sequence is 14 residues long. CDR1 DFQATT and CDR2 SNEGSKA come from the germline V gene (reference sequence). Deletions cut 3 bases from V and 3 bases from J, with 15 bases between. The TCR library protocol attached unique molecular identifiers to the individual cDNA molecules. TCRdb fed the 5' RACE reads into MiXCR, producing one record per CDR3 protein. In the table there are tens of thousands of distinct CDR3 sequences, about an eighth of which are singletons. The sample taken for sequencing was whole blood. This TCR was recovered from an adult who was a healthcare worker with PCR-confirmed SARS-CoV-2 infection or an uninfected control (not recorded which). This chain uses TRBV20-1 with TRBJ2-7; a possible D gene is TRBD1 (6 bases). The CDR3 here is CSARPRQVLYEQYF. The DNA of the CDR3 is TGCAGTGCTAGGCCCAGACAGGTCCTCTACGAGCAGTACTTC.